The sequence of this T cell receptor beta chain was determined in a study of blood T cell repertoires in COVID-19. As for the study in general: The samples span acute and convalescent COVID-19 from the United States, Italy and Spain. PBMCs, B-cell-depleted T cells, or T cells provided the cDNA or gDNA that made up the material.

The CDR3 consists of 18 residues. The J segment lost 6 bases and the V segment lost 0 bases, leaving 9 bases of the junction unmatched. Germline CDR1 MRHNA, CDR2 SNTAGT. As handled by the study authors: Amplified reference gene primers provided the basis for estimating nucleated cell counts. Clones were read by immunoSEQ multiplex PCR, and TCRdb kept only the in-frame ones, dropping some. V, J and clone size derive from that table, while D and trimming were established from the DNA sequence. The data contain some 180,000 clones, about 89% of them singletons. The sample consisted of peripheral blood. The clonotype comes from a man in his forties with acute or convalescent COVID-19. The chain links TRBV6-4 to TRBJ2-1, with 12 bases fitting TRBD1. The CDR3 DNA sequence: TGTGCCAGCAGTGACTCCCCCCTGTGGGGACAGGGGGCCAATGAGCAGTTCTTC. Amino acid sequence: CASSDSPLWGQGANEQFF.